Following are 21 T cell receptor beta chains from one sample sequenced in a study of shared clonotypes between healthy human individuals. This table comes from immunoSEQ multiplex PCR, and its TCRdb copy is limited to in-frame clones, with some not included. The sample consists of roughly 2.4 million clones, approximately 96% of them appearing once. Input material: naive CD4+ T cells sorted from blood. Documented subset: CD45RA+ positively selected. The receptor set was obtained from a man aged 18-30 years in good health.

The V call is TRBV5-1, the J call TRBJ1-4; tentative D call: TRBD1 (5 bases). V was cut by 4 bases and J by 5 bases, with 15 bases left in between. Germline CDR1 SGHRS, CDR2 YFSETQ. CDR3 length: 15 residues. In DNA form, the CDR3 reads TGCGCCAGCAGCAATTCCGGGACCATAAATGAAAAACTGTTTTTT. Encoded protein: CASSNSGTINEKLFF.

The chain employs TRBV7-2 and TRBJ2-1; 12 bases map to TRBD2. The CDR3 length is 16 residues. V was pared by 1 base and J by 3 bases, with 1 base of the junction left unmatched. Germline CDR1 SGHTA, CDR2 FQGNSA. The CDR3 DNA follows: TGTGCCAGCAGCTTAGAGACTAGCGGGGGCTACAATGAGCAGTTCTTC. It is translated as CASSLETSGGYNEQFF.

With regard to this clone: The same CDR3 arises from other DNA sequences in this sample as well. CDR3 sequence reads: CAWIRSGGNTGELFF. Written as DNA, the CDR3 is TGTGCCTGGATCCGTAGCGGGGGAAACACCGGGGAGCTGTTTTTT. The rearrangement joins TRBV30 to TRBJ2-2; TRBD2 agrees at 9 bases. The germline gives CDR1 GTSNPN, CDR2 SVGIG (reference sequence). The CDR3 consists of 15 residues. The trim removed 4 bases at V and 2 bases at J, leaving 5 bases unmatched. The entire variable domain, with the rest obtained from reference TRBV30 and TRBJ2-2, is as follows: SQTIHQWPATLVQPVGSPLSLECTVEGTSNPNLYWYRQAAGRGLQLLFYSVGIGQISSEVPQNLSASRPQDRQFILSSKKLLLSDSGFYLCAWIRSGGNTGELFFGEGSRLTVL.

The V call is TRBV7-8, the J call TRBJ1-3, with TRBD1 matching over 9 bases. Per germline, CDR1 SGHVS and CDR2 FQNEAQ. With V trimmed by 6 bases and J by 4 bases, 13 bases remained unmatched. The CDR3 is made up of 17 amino acids. The CDR3 sequence: CASSSALGQGTGNTIYF. In DNA, the CDR3 is TGTGCCAGCAGTTCCGCTTTAGGACAGGGGACCGGAAACACCATATATTTT.

The rearrangement uses TRBV11-2 and TRBJ2-5, with D hard to call. Trimming shortened V by 1 base and J by 6 bases, and 18 bases separated the two germline ends. Germline CDR1 SGHAT, CDR2 FQNNGV. The CDR3 totals 16 residues. CDR3 DNA sequence: TGTGCCAGCAGCTTAGTAGGGAAGGATTCAGGAAAGACCCAGTACTTC. Amino acid sequence: CASSLVGKDSGKTQYF. Full variable domain (remainder filled in from reference TRBV11-2 and TRBJ2-5): EAGVAQSPRYKIIEKRQSVAFWCNPISGHATLYWYQQILGQGPKLLIQFQNNGVVDDSQLPKDRFSAERLKGVDSTLKIQPAKLEDSAVYLCASSLVGKDSGKTQYFGPGTRLLVL.

The J gene is TRBJ2-2, the V gene TRBV7-2; 9 bases agree with TRBD2. In germline, CDR1 is SGHTA, CDR2 FQGNSA. This CDR3 has 14 residues. Germline trimming cut 5 bases from V and 5 bases from J; bases unmatched to any gene: 3. CDR3 loop: CASSLLAGTGELFF. The DNA for the CDR3 is TGTGCCAGCAGCCTACTAGCGGGTACCGGGGAGCTGTTTTTT. The variable domain in full, completed from reference TRBV7-2 and TRBJ2-2, reads GAGVSQSPSNKVTEKGKDVELRCDPISGHTALYWYRQSLGQGLEFLIYFQGNSAPDKSGLPSDRFSAERTGGSVSTLTIQRTQQEDSAVYLCASSLLAGTGELFFGEGSRLTVL.

The chain uses TRBV2 and TRBJ1-6, with 9 bases fitting TRBD1. The CDR3 has 15 amino acids. V gave up 5 bases and J gave up 3 bases; unmatched junction bases: 2. Germline V lookup: CDR1 SNHLY, CDR2 FYNNEI. For the CDR3, the DNA is TGTGCCAGCAGTCCGGGACAGGGCTATAATTCACCCCTCCACTTT. This gives the protein CASSPGQGYNSPLHF. Filled out from reference TRBV2 and TRBJ1-6, the complete variable domain reads EPEVTQTPSHQVTQMGQEVILRCVPISNHLYFYWYRQILGQKVEFLVSFYNNEISEKSEIFDDQFSVERPDGSNFTLKIRSTKLEDSAMYFCASSPGQGYNSPLHFGNGTRLTVT.

The rearrangement links TRBV9 to TRBJ2-1; D is possibly TRBD1 (6 bases). This CDR3 has 16 amino acids. V was shortened by 3 bases and J by 0 bases, with 13 bases between the two germline ends. Germline values: CDR1 SGDLS, CDR2 YYNGEE. As DNA, the CDR3 is TGTGCCAGCAGCGCCGACTTAGGGGGCTCCTACAATGAGCAGTTCTTC. Protein sequence: CASSADLGGSYNEQFF.

The chain joins TRBV6-1 to TRBJ2-7; D possibly corresponds to TRBD2 (6 bases). Trimming cost V 3 bases and J 8 bases, with 20 bases left between them. The germline gives CDR1 MNHNS, CDR2 SASEGT. This CDR3 spans 15 amino acids. In nucleotides, the CDR3 is TGTGCCAGCAGTGAGGGAACTGTGGGACTGGGGAAGCAGTACTTC. Translation: CASSEGTVGLGKQYF.

V gene TRBV30 combines with J gene TRBJ1-2; D perhaps matches TRBD1 (6 bases). Germline V CDR1 and CDR2: GTSNPN, SVGIG (reference sequence). The CDR3 contains 13 residues. V was cut by 0 bases and J by 8 bases, with 13 bases left in between. CDR3: CAWSVRGGQGYTF. The DNA for the CDR3 is TGTGCCTGGAGTGTCCGGGGGGGGCAAGGCTACACCTTC.

The rearrangement uses TRBV2 and TRBJ1-5; perhaps TRBD1 as D (6 bases). The ends were cut back, 2 bases at V and 0 bases at J, with 11 bases in the middle. The V gene's germline CDR1 is SNHLY and CDR2 FYNNEI. The CDR3 sequence is 16 residues long. The CDR3 is CASSEQGGVSNQPQHF. In DNA, the CDR3 is TGTGCCAGCAGTGAACAAGGGGGGGTTAGCAATCAGCCCCAGCATTTT.

V usage is TRBV10-1 and J usage is TRBJ2-2, with 9 bases fitting TRBD1. This CDR3 spans 15 amino acids. The V and J ends lost 3 bases and 8 bases, in that order; junction bases with no gene match: 7. In germline, CDR1 is WNHNN, CDR2 SYGVQD (reference sequence). CDR3 nucleotides: TGCGCCAGCAGTGACCCGGGACAGGGTTTGGGGGAGCTGTTTTTT. It codes for CASSDPGQGLGELFF.

The gene calls are TRBV5-4 and TRBJ2-2; D gene uncertain. CDR1 is SGHNT and CDR2 is YYREEE in the germline V gene (reference sequence). This CDR3 is built from 14 residues. With 3 bases removed from V and 4 bases from J, the gap between germline ends came to 10 bases. The CDR3 loop is CASSSIGPTGELFF. CDR3 DNA sequence: TGTGCCAGCAGCTCGATCGGACCCACCGGGGAGCTGTTTTTT.

To note about this clone: Other DNA sequences from this sample encode an identical CDR3 as well. The chain couples TRBV30 to TRBJ2-1, with D unresolved. CDR3 length: 13 amino acids. Trimming left V 1 base short and J 4 bases short, with 8 bases between. The germline V gene encodes CDR1 GTSNPN and CDR2 SVGIG (reference sequence). The CDR3 DNA reads TGTGCCTGGAGTGGAGGCCCTTACAATGAGCAGTTCTTC. Its protein is CAWSGGPYNEQFF.

The chain has TRBV23-1 and TRBJ2-7; D is undetermined. TRBV23-1 is treated as an ORF (open reading frame) with a function not yet certain. Deletions cut 8 bases from V and 2 bases from J, with 13 bases between. The CDR3 is 13 residues long. CDR3 DNA sequence: TGCGCCAGCCGTTCTAACAGTCCCTACGAGCAGTACTTC. It specifies CASRSNSPYEQYF.

The chain couples TRBV29-1 to TRBJ2-3; a weak D match, TRBD1 (6 bases). The germline V and J ends were trimmed by 6 bases and 2 bases, with 9 bases remaining between them. The CDR3 extends over 12 amino acids. Per the germline V gene, CDR1 is SQVTM and CDR2 is ANQGSEA. In DNA, the CDR3 is TGCAGCGTCGGACAGAACACAGATACGCAGTATTTT. This gives the protein CSVGQNTDTQYF.

The CDR3, as DNA: TGTGCCAGCAGCTTAGGGCCCTCCCAAGAGACCCAGTACTTC. Its translation: CASSLGPSQETQYF. V usage is TRBV7-3 and J usage is TRBJ2-5; the D is unclear. This CDR3 has 14 amino acids. Germline CDR1 SGHTA, CDR2 FQGTGA. The V gene lost 2 bases and the J gene lost 1 base, with 8 bases spanning the gap.

The chain couples TRBV10-3 to TRBJ1-3, with a tentative D call TRBD1 (6 bases). Trimming removed 7 bases from V and 8 bases from J, with 12 bases in between. The CDR3 has 12 amino acids. In germline, CDR1 is ENHRY, CDR2 SYGVKD. The CDR3 spells CAIKGGADTIYF. CDR3 bases: TGTGCCATCAAAGGGGGGGCTGACACCATATATTTT.

J is TRBJ1-1 and V is TRBV5-6, with D unresolved. V shed 6 bases and J shed 6 bases, with 6 bases lying between them. The CDR3 has 10 residues. Germline V gives CDR1 SGHDT, CDR2 YYEEEE. CDR3 in DNA: TGTGCCAGCACCGCAGCTGAAGCTTTCTTT. Translation: CASTAAEAFF.

The CDR3 DNA follows: TGTGCCAGCAGTTTTTTGGACAGGCAGAACACTGAAGCTTTCTTT. This sequence encodes CASSFLDRQNTEAFF. This chain joins TRBV5-6 and TRBJ1-1, with 7 bases aligning to TRBD1. CDR3 length: 15 residues. With V trimmed by 5 bases and J by 1 base, 8 bases remained unmatched. CDR1 is SGHDT, CDR2 YYEEEE, per germline.

The chain has TRBV9 and TRBJ2-4; D gene ambiguous. Germline-derived CDR1 and CDR2 are SGDLS and YYNGEE. The CDR3 length is 16 residues. V was trimmed by 3 bases and J by 0 bases, leaving 13 bases between them. The CDR3 bases are TGTGCCAGCAGCGCTCAGCAGAGCCTAGCCAAAAACATTCAGTACTTC. Its protein product is CASSAQQSLAKNIQYF.